What follows describes a single T cell receptor beta chain. Its antigen is undetermined. This CDR3 is 13 amino acids long. Per the germline V gene, CDR1 is KGHDR and CDR2 is SFDVKD. Trimming cost V 9 bases and J 1 base, with 11 bases left between them. These data are taken from a study of T cell responses to AZD1222 COVID-19 vaccine. General study findings and limits: It should be noted that donors were predominantly white British and more often female, and clonal diversity was possibly underestimated.

Profiled with immunoSEQ multiplex PCR; TCRdb holds only in-frame clones, not every one. The sample shows 150,000 or so clones, over 90% of them seen only once. Source: peripheral blood, taken on day 0 of AZD1222 vaccination. This sequence was found in an adult in good health. The chain is built from TRBV24-1 and TRBJ1-2, with D perhaps TRBD1 (6 bases). CDR3 in amino acids: CATRDRSNYGYTF. As DNA, the CDR3 is TGTGCCACCCGCGACAGGAGTAACTATGGCTACACCTTC.